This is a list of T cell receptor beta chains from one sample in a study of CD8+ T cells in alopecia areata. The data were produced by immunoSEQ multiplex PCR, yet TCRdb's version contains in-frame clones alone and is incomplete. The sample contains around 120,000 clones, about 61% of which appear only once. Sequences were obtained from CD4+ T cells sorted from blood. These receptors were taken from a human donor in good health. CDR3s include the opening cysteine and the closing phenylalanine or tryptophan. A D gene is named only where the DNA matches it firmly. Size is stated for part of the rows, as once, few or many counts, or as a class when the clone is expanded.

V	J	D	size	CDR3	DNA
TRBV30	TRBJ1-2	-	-	CAWSANYGYTF	TGTGCCTGGAGTGCTAACTATGGCTACACCTTC
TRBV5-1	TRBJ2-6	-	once	CASSLDGSGANVLTF	TGCGCCAGCAGCTTGGACGGCTCTGGGGCCAACGTCCTGACTTTC
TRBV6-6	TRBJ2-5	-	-	CASSRYQETQYF	TGTGCCAGCAGTAGGTACCAAGAGACCCAGTACTTC
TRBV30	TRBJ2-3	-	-	CAWSVRGTDTQYF	TGTGCCTGGAGTGTAAGAGGGACAGATACGCAGTATTTT
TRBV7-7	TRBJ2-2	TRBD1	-	CASSLGDSQTGELFF	TGTGCCAGCAGCTTAGGGGACAGCCAGACCGGGGAGCTGTTTTTT
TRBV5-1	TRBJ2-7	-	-	CASSNRDPYEQYF	TGCGCCAGCAGCAACAGGGACCCATACGAGCAGTACTTC
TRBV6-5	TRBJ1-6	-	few	CASSTGYSYNSPLHF	TGTGCCAGCAGTACAGGTTACTCCTATAATTCACCCCTCCACTTT
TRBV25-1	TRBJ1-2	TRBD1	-	CASSRTGELGYTF	TGTGCCAGCAGCAGGACAGGGGAGTTAGGCTACACCTTC
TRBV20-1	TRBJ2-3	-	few	CSATPGTQYF	TGCAGTGCCACCCCTGGTACGCAGTATTTT
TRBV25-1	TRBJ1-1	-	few	CASSVSTANTEAFF	TGTGCCAGCAGTGTGTCGACAGCGAACACTGAAGCTTTCTTT
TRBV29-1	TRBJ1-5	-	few	CSVGVGSNQPQHF	TGCAGCGTCGGCGTAGGTTCGAATCAGCCCCAGCATTTT
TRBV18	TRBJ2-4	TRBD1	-	CASSPKGKGGPYF	TGTGCCAGCTCACCAAAGGGAAAAGGGGGCCCGTACTTC
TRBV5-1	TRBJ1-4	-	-	CASSLGLNEKLFF	TGCGCCAGCAGCTTGGGCCTTAATGAAAAACTGTTTTTT
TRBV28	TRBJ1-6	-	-	CASSAPDSFRTPLHF	TGTGCCAGCAGTGCCCCGGACAGTTTCCGTACACCCCTCCACTTT
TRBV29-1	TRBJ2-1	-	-	CSAGSLVRNEQFF	TGCAGCGCCGGCAGTCTGGTCCGCAATGAGCAGTTCTTC
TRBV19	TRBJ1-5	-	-	CASSRTGDQPQHF	TGTGCCAGTAGCCGGACGGGCGATCAGCCCCAGCATTTT
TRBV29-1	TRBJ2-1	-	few	CSVLRGYNEQFF	TGCAGCGTCCTGCGGGGATACAATGAGCAGTTCTTC
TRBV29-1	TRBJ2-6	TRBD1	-	CSVATGGGSGANVLTF	TGCAGCGTTGCGACAGGGGGCGGGTCTGGGGCCAACGTCCTGACTTTC
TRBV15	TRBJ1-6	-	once	CATSRDTENSPLHF	TGTGCCACCAGCAGAGATACAGAGAATTCACCCCTCCACTTT
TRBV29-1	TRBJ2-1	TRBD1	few	CSVAGQGRNEQFF	TGCAGCGTGGCAGGACAGGGGCGTAATGAGCAGTTCTTC
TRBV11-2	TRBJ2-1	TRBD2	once	CASSLDRTSGFF	TGTGCCAGCAGCTTAGATAGGACTAGTGGGTTCTTC
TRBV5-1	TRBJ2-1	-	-	CASSPGPGEREQFF	TGCGCCAGCAGCCCCGGACCCGGCGAGAGGGAGCAGTTCTTC
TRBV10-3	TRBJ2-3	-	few	CAISESTGAADTQYF	TGTGCCATCAGTGAGTCGACCGGGGCGGCGGATACGCAGTATTTT
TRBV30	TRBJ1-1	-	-	CAWKTGGEAFF	TGTGCCTGGAAGACCGGGGGTGAAGCTTTCTTT
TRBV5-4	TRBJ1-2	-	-	CASSLMRGEYGYTF	TGTGCCAGCAGCTTGATGAGAGGGGAGTATGGCTACACCTTC
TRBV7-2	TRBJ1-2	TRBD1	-	CASSAQTGVGNYGYTF	TGTGCCAGCAGCGCCCAGACAGGGGTGGGAAACTATGGCTACACCTTC
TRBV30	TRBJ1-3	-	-	CAWSAGSGNTIYF	TGTGCCTGGAGTGCGGGCTCTGGAAACACCATATATTTT
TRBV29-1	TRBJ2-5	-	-	CSVDLKQTQETQYF	TGCAGCGTTGACCTTAAGCAGACACAAGAGACCCAGTACTTC
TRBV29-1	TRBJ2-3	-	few	CSVGEGSSTVDTQYF	TGCAGCGTTGGAGAGGGCTCTTCTACCGTAGATACGCAGTATTTT
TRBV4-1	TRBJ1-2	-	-	CASSHRNYGYTF	TGCGCCAGCAGCCACCGAAACTATGGCTACACCTTC
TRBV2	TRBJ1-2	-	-	CASSEALLHPGYTF	TGTGCCAGCAGTGAAGCGCTGCTTCACCCTGGCTACACCTTC
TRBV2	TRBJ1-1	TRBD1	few	CASTQGENTEAFF	TGTGCCAGCACCCAGGGGGAAAACACTGAAGCTTTCTTT
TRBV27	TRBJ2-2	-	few	CASSLGITGELFF	TGTGCCAGCTCCTTAGGGATCACCGGGGAGCTGTTTTTT
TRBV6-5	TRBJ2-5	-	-	CASSRTVQETQYF	TGTGCCAGCAGCCGGACAGTCCAAGAGACCCAGTACTTC
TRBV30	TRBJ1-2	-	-	CAWSPRGREYYGYTF	TGTGCCTGGAGTCCCCGGGGCAGGGAATACTATGGCTACACCTTC
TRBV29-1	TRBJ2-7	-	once	CSVARQDLSYEQYF	TGCAGCGTTGCGAGGCAGGATCTCTCCTACGAGCAGTACTTC
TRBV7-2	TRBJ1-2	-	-	CASSLRVGDGYTF	TGTGCCAGCAGCTTAAGGGTGGGGGATGGCTACACCTTC
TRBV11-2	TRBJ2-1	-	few	CASSLGGWVRNEQFF	TGTGCCAGCAGCTTAGGGGGGTGGGTAAGAAATGAGCAGTTCTTC
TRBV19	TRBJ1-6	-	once	CASMGLGSYNSPLHF	TGTGCCAGTATGGGACTGGGCTCCTATAATTCACCCCTCCACTTT
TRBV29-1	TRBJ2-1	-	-	CSVIREVDEQFF	TGCAGCGTGATAAGGGAGGTCGATGAGCAGTTCTTC